Listed here are 27 T cell receptor beta chains from one sample, sequenced in a study of blood T cell repertoires in COVID-19. The protocol was immunoSEQ multiplex PCR, while the TCRdb copy is restricted to in-frame clones and leaves out a portion. The sample consists of some 68,000 clones, roughly 80% of them appearing once. The sample consisted of peripheral blood. These receptors were obtained from a man aged 65 to 85 with acute or convalescent COVID-19.

V usage is TRBV3-1 (or the pseudogene TRBV3-2) and J usage is TRBJ2-7, with D maybe TRBD1 (6 bases). The CDR3 spans 12 residues. V was shortened by 1 base and J by 7 bases, with 8 bases between the two germline ends. Germline values: CDR1 LGHDT, CDR2 YNNKEL (reference sequence). The CDR3 spells CASSQVRGEQYF. The CDR3 nucleotides are TGTGCCAGCAGCCAAGTGAGGGGGGAGCAGTACTTC.

The V and J genes are TRBV5-8 and TRBJ2-5, with D possibly being TRBD1 (5 bases). Germline values: CDR1 SGHTS, CDR2 YDEGEE. V was shortened by 0 bases and J by 4 bases, with 13 bases between the two germline ends. The CDR3 sequence is 15 residues long. The CDR3 DNA follows: TGTGCCAGCAGCTTGGAATTCCAGGGTGGAGAGACCCAGTACTTC. Translating gives CASSLEFQGGETQYF.

J is TRBJ2-7 and V is TRBV6-5; D not resolved. V lost 6 bases and J lost 6, with 15 bases in between. Germline lookup yields CDR1 MNHEY and CDR2 SVGAGI. The CDR3 consists of 13 residues. DNA of the CDR3: TGTGCCAGCAGCCTCACTTTCCGTGGCGAGCAGTACTTC. Translated, it gives CASSLTFRGEQYF.

The chain uses TRBV12-3 or TRBV12-4 and TRBJ2-7; maybe TRBD2 (5 bases). The length of the CDR3 is 13 residues. The ends were cut back, 4 bases at V and 3 bases at J, with 10 bases in the middle. The CDR3 DNA reads as TGTGCCAGCAGTTCCGGGGTCCTCTACGAGCAGTACTTC. Amino acids: CASSSGVLYEQYF.

The chain has TRBV11-3 and TRBJ2-1; D is possibly TRBD1 (6 bases). The CDR3 is 13 residues long. V was pared by 5 bases and J by 7 bases, with 12 bases between. Germline CDR1 and CDR2: SGHNT and YENEEA. The CDR3 region is CASSPDRMNEQFF. CDR3 DNA sequence: TGTGCCAGCAGCCCTGACAGGATGAATGAGCAGTTCTTC.

The chain joins TRBV5-1 to TRBJ1-3, with a weak D call TRBD1 (6 bases). V was pared by 3 bases and J by 3 bases, with 16 bases between. The CDR3 is 16 residues long. Germline V CDR1 and CDR2: SGHRS, YFSETQ. For the CDR3, the DNA is TGCGCCAGCAGCTCGAACAGGGAGCCCCGTGGAAACACCATATATTTT. The encoded protein is CASSSNREPRGNTIYF.

Remarks on this clone: Other nucleotide sequences in the sample specify the same CDR3. V is TRBV24-1 and J is TRBJ2-1, with a tentative D call TRBD2 (5 bases). Trimming took off 3 bases at V and 0 bases at J, with 11 bases between the two ends. Germline V gene lookup returns CDR1 KGHDR and CDR2 SFDVKD. This CDR3 is 16 amino acids long. This CDR3 reads CATSDPSGSSYNEQFF. The CDR3 DNA reads TGTGCCACCAGTGATCCGAGCGGAAGCTCCTACAATGAGCAGTTCTTC.

This clone was seen a single time. Germline is not matched at one junction end, which may reflect a read error. This chain connects TRBV29-1 to TRBJ2-1; 8 bases are a match to TRBD2. The CDR3 has 15 amino acids. Germline lookup yields CDR1 SQVTM and CDR2 ANQGSEA. CDR3 sequence: CSGGGWASEYIEQFF. CDR3 in DNA: TGCAGCGGCGGGGGGTGGGCCTCAGAGTACATTGAGCAGTTCTTC.

This chain uses TRBV5-1 with TRBJ2-3; TRBD1 is a possible D gene (6 bases). The germline CDR1 and CDR2 sequences are SGHRS and YFSETQ. V was clipped by 1 base and J by 3 bases, with 15 bases between them. The CDR3 runs 16 residues. The CDR3 nucleotides read TGCGCCAGCAGCTTGCTCCGAGGGGGAAATACAGATACGCAGTATTTT. Protein sequence: CASSLLRGGNTDTQYF.

The V gene is TRBV19, the J gene TRBJ1-4; 10 bases are shared with TRBD1. V lost 4 bases, J lost 8 bases, and 4 bases stayed unmatched. From germline, CDR1 is LNHDA and CDR2 SQIVND (reference sequence). The CDR3 is 14 amino acids. The CDR3 DNA sequence: TGTGCCAGTAGTACGGACAGGGGGACAGAAAAACTGTTTTTT. Its translation: CASSTDRGTEKLFF.

The chain employs TRBV5-1 and TRBJ2-2; 8 bases fit TRBD1. Germline CDR1 reads SGHRS; CDR2 reads YFSETQ. This CDR3 contains 16 residues. V was pared by 4 bases and J by 4 bases, with 9 bases of the junction left unmatched. In DNA form, the CDR3 reads TGCGCCAGCAGCCCGGACAGGGCGGATTTCACCGGGGAGCTGTTTTTT. This encodes CASSPDRADFTGELFF.

The chain couples TRBV29-1 to TRBJ1-1; 7 nucleotides match TRBD1. V was pared by 0 bases and J by 8 bases, with 6 bases of the junction left unmatched. The germline CDR1 and CDR2 sequences are SQVTM and ANQGSEA. CDR3 size: 13 residues. The DNA for the CDR3 is TGCAGCGTTGAAGATATGGGGACAGCAGAAGCTTTCTTT. Translated, it gives CSVEDMGTAEAFF.

The count of this clone is one. This chain joins TRBV7-6 and TRBJ2-5; TRBD1 agrees at 8 bases. The CDR3 totals 14 residues. V lost 5 bases, J lost 4 bases, and 6 bases stayed unmatched. In germline, CDR1 is SGHVS, CDR2 FNYEAQ. CDR3 sequence: CASSPDRGGETQYF. The CDR3 DNA follows: TGTGCCAGCAGCCCTGACAGGGGCGGAGAGACCCAGTACTTC.

The genes are TRBV10-3 and TRBJ1-2; no clear D. Trimming took off 1 base at V and 3 bases at J, with 12 bases between the two ends. CDR1 and CDR2 from the germline V gene are ENHRY and SYGVKD. The CDR3 contains 15 residues. The CDR3 nucleotides are TGTGCCATCAGTGAGTATCCCAAGGCGGACTATGGCTACACCTTC. It specifies CAISEYPKADYGYTF.

The table lists this clone with a count of one. The gene calls are TRBV6-1 and TRBJ2-7; 7 bases agree with TRBD2. There are 17 residues in the CDR3. The ends lost 2 bases at V and 4 bases at J; junction bases unmatched: 14. Germline CDR1 is MNHNS and CDR2 is SASEGT. The CDR3 loop is CASSERLGGGRRYEQYF. The CDR3 DNA sequence: TGTGCCAGCAGTGAACGATTAGGAGGCGGGAGAAGGTACGAGCAGTACTTC.

The chain combines TRBV5-4 with TRBJ1-3; D may be TRBD1 (6 bases). V dropped 4 bases and J dropped 0 bases, with 11 bases sitting between them. This CDR3 comprises 15 residues. CDR1 is SGHNT, CDR2 YYREEE, per germline (reference sequence). CDR3 in DNA: TGTGCCAGCAGCGCGGACAGCTACTCTGGAAACACCATATATTTT. It specifies CASSADSYSGNTIYF.

This chain connects TRBV29-1 to TRBJ1-1; TRBD1 agrees at 9 bases. CDR3 size: 14 residues. CDR1 and CDR2 from the germline V gene are SQVTM and ANQGSEA. J was trimmed by 7 bases and V by 0 bases; bases with no gene match: 6. The CDR3 DNA reads as TGCAGCGTTGAAGATTCTTGGACAGGGGTTGAAGCTTTCTTT. Its translation is CSVEDSWTGVEAFF.

This chain joins TRBV3-1 (or the pseudogene TRBV3-2) and TRBJ1-2, with D possibly TRBD1 on 5 matching bases. Germline V gene data show CDR1 as LGHDT and CDR2 as YNNKEL (reference sequence). The CDR3 is made up of 17 amino acids. Trimming pared 0 bases from V and 0 bases from J, leaving 14 bases between. CDR3 in DNA: TGTGCCAGCAGCCAAGATCGTGGCAAAGGGGCTAACTATGGCTACACCTTC. It specifies CASSQDRGKGANYGYTF.

The V gene is TRBV4-2, the J gene TRBJ2-1; the D gene is possibly TRBD1 (5 bases). Deletions cut 0 bases from V and 10 bases from J, with 10 bases between. This CDR3 has 13 amino acids. Germline CDR1 is LGHNA and CDR2 is YNFKEQ. DNA of the CDR3: TGTGCCAGCAGCCAAGATGGACAAAAGGAGCAGTTCTTC. Protein sequence: CASSQDGQKEQFF.

This rearrangement joins TRBV19 to TRBJ2-4, with TRBD2 identical over 7 bases. Germline CDR1 LNHDA, CDR2 SQIVND (reference sequence). Trimming took 4 bases from V and 1 from J; bases not matched to a gene: 1. The CDR3 contains 14 residues. The DNA of the CDR3 is TGTGCCAGTAGTAGGCGGGAGGCCAAAAACATTCAGTACTTC. Translating gives CASSRREAKNIQYF. Full variable domain (missing parts from reference TRBV19 and TRBJ2-4): DGGITQSPKYLFRKEGQNVTLSCEQNLNHDAMYWYRQDPGQGLRLIYYSQIVNDFQKGDIAEGYSVSREKKESFPLTVTSAQKNPTAFYLCASSRREAKNIQYFGAGTRLSVL.

Only a few counts were recorded for this clone. The chain has TRBV21-1 and TRBJ1-5. TRBV21-1 is reported as a pseudogene. The CDR3 is 15 amino acids. CDR3 protein: CASSSGKNGNQPQHF. The CDR3 DNA follows: TGTGCCAGCAGTTCGGGGAAGAATGGCAATCAGCCCCAGCATTTT.

V gene TRBV9 combines with J gene TRBJ2-1; TRBD2 matches 14 bases. This CDR3 is built from 19 residues. Trimming removed 3 bases from V and 0 bases from J; junction bases left unmatched: 8. Germline V lookup: CDR1 SGDLS, CDR2 YYNGEE. CDR3 in amino acids: CASSGPTSGRASSYNEQFF. Written as DNA, the CDR3 is TGTGCCAGCAGCGGCCCGACTAGCGGGAGGGCCTCCTCCTACAATGAGCAGTTCTTC.

This chain's CDR3 is CASSESGRVYEQYF. The CDR3 nucleotides read TGCGCCAGCAGTGAAAGCGGGAGGGTCTACGAGCAGTACTTC. The chain employs TRBV4-1 and TRBJ2-7, with 10 bases aligning to TRBD2. Germline V gene sequence: CDR1 MGHRA, CDR2 YSYEKL. The CDR3 sequence is 14 residues long. V was pared by 6 bases and J by 3 bases, with 5 bases of the junction left unmatched.

V gene TRBV28 combines with J gene TRBJ2-1, with 8 nucleotides matching TRBD2. The CDR3 consists of 16 residues. Germline V gives CDR1 MDHEN, CDR2 SYDVKM. Trimming cost V 7 bases and J 2 bases; bases outside gene matches: 10. The CDR3 here is CASIPPSGRPYNEQFF. CDR3 DNA sequence: TGTGCCAGCATCCCCCCAAGCGGGAGACCCTACAATGAGCAGTTCTTC.

V is TRBV30 and J is TRBJ1-2, with D tentatively TRBD1 (6 bases). The CDR3 contains 14 residues. The V end lost 7 bases, the J end lost 0 bases, and 15 bases lay between the germline ends. CDR1 and CDR2 (germline): GTSNPN, SVGIG (reference sequence). CDR3 loop: CAFKAKGANYGYTF. CDR3 coding DNA: TGTGCCTTCAAGGCGAAGGGGGCTAACTATGGCTACACCTTC.

V is TRBV19 and J is TRBJ2-5; 12 bases align to TRBD2. The CDR3 runs 15 residues. Germline-derived CDR1 and CDR2 are LNHDA and SQIVND (reference sequence). V trimming: 6 bases; J trimming: 5 bases; junction bases outside the gene matches: 7. CDR3: CASRALAGGRETQYF. As DNA, the CDR3 is TGTGCCAGTAGGGCACTAGCGGGAGGAAGGGAGACCCAGTACTTC.

The chain is built from TRBV6-5 and TRBJ1-3, with TRBD1 matching 8 bases. Unmatched junction bases numbered 8, after V lost 6 bases and J lost 4 bases. The CDR3 extends over 15 amino acids. In germline, CDR1 is MNHEY, CDR2 SVGAGI. The CDR3, as DNA: TGTGCCAGCAGCCGCGGACAGGGATTGGGAAACACCATATATTTT. This translates into CASSRGQGLGNTIYF.